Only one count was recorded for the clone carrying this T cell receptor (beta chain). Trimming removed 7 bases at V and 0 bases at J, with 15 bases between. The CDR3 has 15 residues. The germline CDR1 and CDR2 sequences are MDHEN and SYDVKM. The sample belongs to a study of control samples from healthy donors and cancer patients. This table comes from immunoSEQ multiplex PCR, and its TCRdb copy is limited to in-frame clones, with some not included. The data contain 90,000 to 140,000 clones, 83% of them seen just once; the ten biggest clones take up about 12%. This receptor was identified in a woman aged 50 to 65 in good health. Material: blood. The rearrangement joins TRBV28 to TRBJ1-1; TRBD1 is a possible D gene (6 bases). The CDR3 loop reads CASTGTSFVNTEAFF. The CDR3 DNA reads TGTGCCAGCACCGGGACATCCTTCGTGAACACTGAAGCTTTCTTT.